What follows are 27 T cell receptor beta chains derived from one specimen sequenced in a study of blood T cell repertoires in COVID-19. Here immunoSEQ multiplex PCR was the method, and the copy in TCRdb shows in-frame clones only, minus some. The sample yields 40,000 to 65,000 clones, about nine tenths seen once. What was sequenced was peripheral blood. These TCRs come from a man at least 80 years old with acute or convalescent COVID-19.

This clone was counted a single time. CDR3 amino acids: CASSLFRGGGYNEQFF. The CDR3 DNA sequence: TGTGCCAGCAGCTTATTTCGTGGGGGCGGGTACAATGAGCAGTTCTTC. The rearrangement uses TRBV11-2 and TRBJ2-1, with TRBD1 as a possible D gene (6 bases). There are 16 residues in the CDR3. The V gene lost 2 bases and the J gene lost 4 bases, with 15 bases spanning the gap. Germline values: CDR1 SGHAT, CDR2 FQNNGV.

The rearrangement uses TRBV9 and TRBJ1-4; 8 nucleotides agree with TRBD1. Looked up from germline, CDR1 is SGDLS and CDR2 is YYNGEE. This CDR3 has 17 residues. J lost 6 bases, V lost 4 bases, and 14 bases had no gene match. The CDR3 bases are TGTGCCAGCAGCCCCAGACAGGGGAGGGCTTTGGATGAAAAACTGTTTTTT. This translates into CASSPRQGRALDEKLFF. Using reference TRBV9 and TRBJ1-4 for the parts outside the CDR3, the full variable domain is DSGVTQTPKHLITATGQRVTLRCSPRSGDLSVYWYQQSLDQGLQFLIQYYNGEERAKGNILERFSAQQFPDLHSELNLSSLELGDSALYFCASSPRQGRALDEKLFFGSGTQLSVL.

This clone has a single count. The gene calls are TRBV12-3 or TRBV12-4 and TRBJ1-2; 7 bases map to TRBD1. The CDR3 has 13 residues. V lost 7 bases to trimming and J lost 2 bases; unmatched junction nucleotides: 4. DNA of the CDR3: TGTGCCAGCACCCCGACAGGGAACTATGGCTACACCTTC. Amino acids: CASTPTGNYGYTF.

V and J are TRBV9 and TRBJ2-5; 7 bases are a match to TRBD1. Germline CDR1 reads SGDLS; CDR2 reads YYNGEE. V shed 0 bases and J 1 base; nucleotides not matched to a gene: 6. This CDR3 comprises 16 residues. CDR3 residues: CASSVGVGGSQETQYF. CDR3 DNA: TGTGCCAGCAGCGTAGGCGTAGGGGGCTCCCAAGAGACCCAGTACTTC.

This clone was observed a single time. V is TRBV5-1 and J is TRBJ2-3; D unclear. This CDR3 has 15 amino acids. Trimming stripped 2 bases from V and 1 base from J, with 11 bases between. Germline V gene lookup returns CDR1 SGHRS and CDR2 YFSETQ. CDR3 sequence reads: CASSFHGYRTDTQYF. The CDR3 nucleotides read TGCGCCAGCAGCTTTCACGGGTATCGCACAGATACGCAGTATTTT.

The chain links TRBV13 to TRBJ2-2; 11 bases align to TRBD1. The CDR3 has 15 residues. Germline CDR1 reads PRHDT; CDR2 reads FYEKMQ (reference sequence). V lost 3 bases and J lost 6; bases outside the gene matches: 3. The CDR3 DNA follows: TGTGCCAGCAGCTTCCGGGACAGGGGGGCCGGGGAGCTGTTTTTT. This sequence encodes CASSFRDRGAGELFF.

Written as DNA, the CDR3 is TGTGCCAGCAGCTTAGGGACTGCAACTAATGAAAAACTGTTTTTT. It yields the protein CASSLGTATNEKLFF. This chain links TRBV7-9 with TRBJ1-4; no reliable D call. Germline V gives CDR1 SEHNR, CDR2 FQNEAQ (reference sequence). CDR3 length: 15 residues. The V and J ends lost 1 base and 0 bases respectively, with 6 bases between them.

The chain has TRBV6-2 or TRBV6-3 and TRBJ2-7, with D hard to call. Germline V gene data show CDR1 as MNHEY and CDR2 as SVGEGT. Trimming left V 1 base short and J 1 base short, with 8 bases between. The CDR3 sequence is 14 residues long. The CDR3 DNA reads as TGTGCCAGCAGTTACTTCGACGGGTCCTACGAGCAGTACTTC. Translated, it gives CASSYFDGSYEQYF.

This rearrangement joins TRBV5-1 to TRBJ2-7, with a tentative D call TRBD1 (6 bases). This CDR3 spans 14 amino acids. Germline loops: CDR1 SGHRS, CDR2 YFSETQ. The V gene lost 3 bases and the J gene lost 2 bases, with 12 bases spanning the gap. This CDR3 reads CASSSGQPPYEQYF. The CDR3, as DNA: TGCGCCAGCAGCTCCGGACAGCCTCCCTACGAGCAGTACTTC.

The chain uses TRBV30 and TRBJ2-7; TRBD1 matches at 8 bases. The V gene's germline CDR1 is GTSNPN and CDR2 SVGIG (reference sequence). After removal of 3 bases from V and 6 bases from J, the junction contained 19 bases not matched to a gene. This CDR3 region has 17 residues. This CDR3 reads CAWSGFRQGPPSGEQYF. The CDR3 region has the DNA TGTGCCTGGAGCGGGTTTCGACAGGGGCCCCCCAGCGGCGAGCAGTACTTC.

This chain joins TRBV19 and TRBJ1-1; 8 bases are shared with TRBD1. Trimming removed 7 bases from V and 2 bases from J; junction bases left unmatched: 6. Germline V gene lookup returns CDR1 LNHDA and CDR2 SQIVND (reference sequence). CDR3 length: 14 residues. For the CDR3, the DNA is TGTGCCAGTAACGACAGGGGACGAAACACTGAAGCTTTCTTT. Protein sequence: CASNDRGRNTEAFF.

J is TRBJ1-2 and V is TRBV25-1, with a possible D match to TRBD1 (5 bases). Germline V lookup: CDR1 MGHDK, CDR2 SYGVNS. V was clipped by 0 bases and J by 5 bases, with 16 bases between them. The CDR3 length is 16 residues. CDR3 sequence (DNA): TGTGCCAGCAGTGAATACGGGAGACAGTCGCTTTATGGCTACACCTTC. Its translation: CASSEYGRQSLYGYTF.

This clone was found a few times. The chain employs TRBV21-1 and TRBJ2-5; the table's D gene call, TRBD2, was not cross checked with the DNA. TRBV21-1 constitutes a pseudogene. The CDR3 extends over 10 amino acids. In DNA, the CDR3 is TGTGCCAGCCTTGCGAGGCTCCAGTACTTC. Residues: CASLARLQYF.

This rearrangement joins TRBV19 to TRBJ1-5, with D perhaps matching TRBD1 (5 bases). The CDR3 totals 13 residues. Between the trimmed V and J ends, which lost 8 bases and 5 bases, there was a span of 13 bases. In germline, CDR1 is LNHDA, CDR2 SQIVND (reference sequence). CDR3 in DNA: TGTGCCAGTGCGGACAAGTCGCATCAGCCCCAGCATTTT. Translated: CASADKSHQPQHF.

The chain is built from TRBV7-2 and TRBJ1-5, with TRBD1 identical over 7 bases. The CDR3 is 15 amino acids. Germline V gene lookup returns CDR1 SGHTA and CDR2 FQGNSA. V shed 1 base, J shed 6 bases, and the junction held 6 bases outside the gene matches. The CDR3 region is CASSLGGQVAQPQHF. The CDR3 DNA is TGTGCCAGCAGCTTAGGAGGACAGGTCGCTCAGCCCCAGCATTTT.

This clone appeared a single time. The chain uses TRBV27 and TRBJ1-2, with 8 bases identical to TRBD1. Per germline, CDR1 MNHEY and CDR2 SMNVEV (reference sequence). J was trimmed by 4 bases and V by 4 bases; bases with no gene match: 8. The length of the CDR3 is 15 residues. CDR3 sequence: CASSSRTGSIYGYTF. The CDR3 bases are TGTGCCAGCAGTTCTAGGACAGGGTCGATCTATGGCTACACCTTC.

The rearrangement uses TRBV6-4 and TRBJ2-5, with a possible D match to TRBD2 (8 bases). Between the trimmed V and J ends, which lost 10 bases and 2 bases, there was a span of 23 bases. There are 16 residues in the CDR3. Germline V gene data show CDR1 as MRHNA and CDR2 as SNTAGT. The CDR3 nucleotides read TGTGCCACCCTGGAACTCAGCGGGGGACAGCAAGAGACCCAGTACTTC. It encodes CATLELSGGQQETQYF.

The chain carries TRBV9 and TRBJ2-2; no firm D call. The CDR3 runs 15 residues. Trimming cost V 0 bases and J 2 bases, with 8 bases left between them. Germline V gene sequence: CDR1 SGDLS, CDR2 YYNGEE. CDR3 nucleotides: TGTGCCAGCAGCGTAGCTACGTTAAACACCGGGGAGCTGTTTTTT. Translated: CASSVATLNTGELFF.

The chain uses TRBV9 and TRBJ2-5, with 8 bases that match TRBD1. The CDR3 contains 14 residues. Germline CDR1 and CDR2: SGDLS and YYNGEE. Trimming took 0 bases from V and 2 from J; bases not matched to a gene: 0. The CDR3 reads CASSVGTGQETQYF. The CDR3 DNA follows: TGTGCCAGCAGCGTAGGGACAGGGCAAGAGACCCAGTACTTC.

The chain combines TRBV2 with TRBJ1-4; TRBD1 agrees at 10 bases. The CDR3 extends over 15 amino acids. The trim removed 6 bases at V and 8 bases at J, leaving 9 bases unmatched. Germline V gene sequence: CDR1 SNHLY, CDR2 FYNNEI. CDR3 DNA sequence: TGTGCCAGCAGCCTTCCTGGGACAGGGGAAGAAAAACTGTTTTTT. The encoded protein is CASSLPGTGEEKLFF. Full variable domain (remainder filled in from reference TRBV2 and TRBJ1-4): EPEVTQTPSHQVTQMGQEVILRCVPISNHLYFYWYRQILGQKVEFLVSFYNNEISEKSEIFDDQFSVERPDGSNFTLKIRSTKLEDSAMYFCASSLPGTGEEKLFFGSGTQLSVL.

The chain is built from TRBV4-2 and TRBJ2-7; possible D gene TRBD2, 5 bases. The germline V gene encodes CDR1 LGHNA and CDR2 YNFKEQ. The CDR3 consists of 14 residues. Trimming left V 0 bases short and J 3 bases short, with 9 bases between. The DNA for the CDR3 is TGTGCCAGCAGCCAAGAACTGAGGGACTACGAGCAGTACTTC. Translation: CASSQELRDYEQYF.

V usage is TRBV5-1 and J usage is TRBJ2-3, with D possibly matching TRBD1 (6 bases). The ends were cut back, 3 bases at V and 3 bases at J, with 17 bases in the middle. This CDR3 contains 16 residues. Germline V gene sequence: CDR1 SGHRS, CDR2 YFSETQ. The CDR3, as DNA: TGCGCCAGCAGCTACCTGGGGGCCGGAGGAACAGATACGCAGTATTTT. The encoded protein is CASSYLGAGGTDTQYF.

V and J are TRBV5-6 and TRBJ2-4; a possible D gene is TRBD1 (7 bases). The germline V gene encodes CDR1 SGHDT and CDR2 YYEEEE. The CDR3 is 16 residues long. Trimming removed 2 bases from V and 0 bases from J, with 12 bases in between. The CDR3 is CASSFRGVLAKNIQYF. The DNA for the CDR3 is TGTGCCAGCAGCTTCAGGGGGGTGCTAGCCAAAAACATTCAGTACTTC.

The chain recombines TRBV11-3 with TRBJ2-1; 7 bases line up with TRBD1. Germline values: CDR1 SGHNT, CDR2 YENEEA. The V segment lost 5 bases and the J segment 9 bases; nucleotides outside the gene matches: 13. The CDR3 is 15 residues long. The CDR3 coding sequence is TGTGCCAGCAGCAGTAGGGGGACAGCGGCCGGTGAGCAGTTCTTC. Its protein is CASSSRGTAAGEQFF.

This clone was recorded only once. The sample has other DNA sequences that encode this CDR3 too. The gene calls are TRBV7-9 and TRBJ1-5; D might be TRBD1 (6 bases). There are 13 residues in the CDR3. Trimming removed 2 bases from V and 4 bases from J, with 6 bases in between. Germline V lookup: CDR1 SEHNR, CDR2 FQNEAQ (reference sequence). The CDR3 region is CASSLQGNQPQHF. The CDR3 DNA is TGTGCCAGCAGCTTACAGGGGAATCAGCCCCAGCATTTT.

This chain connects TRBV25-1 to TRBJ1-2; 9 positions agree with TRBD1. The junction had 6 bases not matched to a gene; V was cut back by 3 bases and J by 4 bases. The CDR3 length is 15 residues. Germline lookup yields CDR1 MGHDK and CDR2 SYGVNS. The CDR3 bases are TGTGCCAGCAGTGATTACAGGGGGCCGATCTATGGCTACACCTTC. Amino acid sequence: CASSDYRGPIYGYTF.

This chain joins TRBV19 and TRBJ1-5, with TRBD1 identical over 7 bases. The CDR3 is made up of 16 amino acids. Germline lookup yields CDR1 LNHDA and CDR2 SQIVND (reference sequence). V was pared by 3 bases and J by 7 bases, with 12 bases of the junction left unmatched. The CDR3 coding sequence is TGTGCCAGTAGTATCAGACAGGGCCTTGGTTCGCAGCCCCAGCATTTT. It translates to CASSIRQGLGSQPQHF. The entire variable domain, with the rest obtained from reference TRBV19 and TRBJ1-5, is as follows: DGGITQSPKYLFRKEGQNVTLSCEQNLNHDAMYWYRQDPGQGLRLIYYSQIVNDFQKGDIAEGYSVSREKKESFPLTVTSAQKNPTAFYLCASSIRQGLGSQPQHFGDGTRLSIL.